This T cell receptor beta chain emerged from a study of blood T cell repertoires in COVID-19. Study summary: Researchers got acute and convalescent COVID-19 samples from the United States, Italy and Spain.

How the authors handled the data: Amplification of reference gene primers was used by the study to estimate nucleated cell counts. TCRdb keeps only in-frame clones here, not all; method: immunoSEQ multiplex PCR. V, J and clone size reflect that table, while D and trimming were determined from the DNA. The sample lists more than 150,000 clones, around 87% occurring once. Followed over time, Seattle patients had been enrolled while infection was active. From germline, CDR1 is MNHEY and CDR2 SMNVEV (reference sequence). V shed 6 bases and J shed 1 base, with 18 bases lying between them. CDR3 size: 16 residues.

The chain has TRBV27 and TRBJ2-5; weak D call: TRBD1 (5 bases). This receptor was obtained from a man between 60 and 70 years old with COVID-19, enrolled during active disease. Sequenced: peripheral blood. CDR3 protein: CASSREPTELQETQYF. In nucleotides, the CDR3 is TGTGCCAGCAGCCGCGAACCGACAGAGCTCCAAGAGACCCAGTACTTC.